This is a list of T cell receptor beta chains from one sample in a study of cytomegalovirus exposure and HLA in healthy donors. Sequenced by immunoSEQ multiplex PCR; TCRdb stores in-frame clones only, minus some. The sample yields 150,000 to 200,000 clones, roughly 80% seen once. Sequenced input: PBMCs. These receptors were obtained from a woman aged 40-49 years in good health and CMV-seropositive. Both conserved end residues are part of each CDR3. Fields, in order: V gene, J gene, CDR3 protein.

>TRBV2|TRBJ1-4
CASSPRGQLEKLFF
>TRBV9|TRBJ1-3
CASSPLGVGRESSGNTIYF
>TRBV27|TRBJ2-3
CASSPSGWGGPDTQYF
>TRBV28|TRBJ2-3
CASRGQSTDTQYF
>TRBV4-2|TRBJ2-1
CASRTSPGEQFF
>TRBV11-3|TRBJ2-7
CASSLDLGGTGGYEQYF
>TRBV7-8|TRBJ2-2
CASTRTRLNTGELFF
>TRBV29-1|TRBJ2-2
CSVGWGAGELFF
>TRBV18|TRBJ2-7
CASSQDTGGYEQYF
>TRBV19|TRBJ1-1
CASSISGGWTEAFF
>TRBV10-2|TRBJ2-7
CASSAPRLTSYEQYF
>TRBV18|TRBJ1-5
CASSQGTGRNQPQHF
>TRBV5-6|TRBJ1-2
CASSLWGQTYGYTF
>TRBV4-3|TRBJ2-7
CASSQVWLAGSYEQYF
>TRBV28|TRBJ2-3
CASRGPGLAGGPTDTQYF
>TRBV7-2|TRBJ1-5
CASSYTGGNQPQHF